The source of this T cell receptor beta chain is a study of control samples from healthy donors and cancer patients. Method: immunoSEQ multiplex PCR; TCRdb's copy keeps in-frame clones and lacks some. The sample consists of under 150,000 clones, roughly 92% of them appearing once. Germline V CDR1 and CDR2: SGHTA, FQGNSA. The V and J ends lost 0 bases and 4 bases respectively, with 10 bases between them. The CDR3 has 14 residues. The TCR was taken from a man aged 25-45 years in good health. The chain carries TRBV7-2 and TRBJ2-7, with D possibly TRBD2 on 5 matching bases. Sequenced sample: blood. CDR3 bases: TGTGCCAGCAGCTTAGCCCAAACTAGATACGAGCAGTACTTC. It yields the protein CASSLAQTRYEQYF.